This TCR beta chain was observed in a study of beta chain features in type 1 diabetes. General study points: Within each of all four CD4+ subsets, Type 1 diabetes patients had TCRB CDR3s that were moderately but significantly shorter.

This clone was found a few times. Antigen: not known. Per germline, CDR1 SGDLS and CDR2 YYNGEE. The length of the CDR3 is 14 residues. The V and J ends lost 0 bases and 4 bases respectively, with 9 bases between them. Isolated RNA was reverse transcribed in full, so expressed TCRB transcripts were sequenced. Produced via immunoSEQ multiplex PCR; TCRdb's table is partial and in-frame only. The sample has roughly 340,000 clones, approximately 12% seen once. This TCR was sampled from a woman in her late teens or twenties with type 1 diabetes. The V and J genes are TRBV9 and TRBJ2-3; no reliable D call. Sample: naive CD4+ T cells from blood. The CDR3 reads CASSVVVGSDTQYF. The CDR3 DNA follows: TGTGCCAGCAGCGTAGTGGTGGGCTCAGATACGCAGTATTTT.